One sample yielded the 10 T cell receptor beta chains listed below, sequenced in a study of shared clonotypes between healthy human individuals. Produced via immunoSEQ multiplex PCR; TCRdb's table is partial and in-frame only. The data hold around 2.1 million clones, with approximately 94% observed a single time. Naive CD8 populations comprised CD45RO-negative cells positively selected for CCR7, excluding terminally differentiated effector memory CD45RA+ cells. The sequenced sample was naive CD8+ T cells from PBMCs. The receptors originated from a man aged 18-30 years in good health. Some clones in this sample may be carry-over from other donors' samples.

The V call is TRBV13, the J call TRBJ2-7; the match to TRBD2 covers 11 bases. The CDR3 totals 15 residues. Trimming took 5 bases from V and 3 from J; bases not matched to a gene: 6. Germline V gene lookup returns CDR1 PRHDT and CDR2 FYEKMQ (reference sequence). The CDR3 loop is CASSLLTSGGYEQYF. In DNA form, the CDR3 reads TGTGCCAGCAGCCTACTTACTAGCGGGGGCTACGAGCAGTACTTC.

About this clone itself: The same CDR3 also results from other DNA sequences found in this sample. This chain uses TRBV4-1 with TRBJ2-7; 10 nucleotides match TRBD1. CDR3 length equals 14 residues. Germline V gene data show CDR1 as MGHRA and CDR2 as YSYEKL. With V trimmed by 1 base and J by 6 bases, 3 bases remained unmatched. DNA for the CDR3: TGCGCCAGCAGCCAAGGGACAGGGGGATCCGAGCAGTACTTC. Translation gives CASSQGTGGSEQYF.

V is TRBV7-9 and J is TRBJ2-1; D ambiguous. V was trimmed by 5 bases and J by 10 bases, leaving 12 bases between them. Per germline, CDR1 SEHNR and CDR2 FQNEAQ (reference sequence). This CDR3 spans 12 amino acids. The CDR3 region is CASSPFLGEQFF. The CDR3 DNA sequence: TGTGCCAGCAGCCCCTTTCTCGGAGAGCAGTTCTTC.

This clone showed up just once. CDR3 nucleotide sequence: TGTGCCAGCAGCCCCAGGGCGGGGGACCCCGAAGAGCAGTACTTC. Residues: CASSPRAGDPEEQYF. This chain uses TRBV7-9 with TRBJ2-7; 7 bases fit TRBD2. Trimming removed 5 bases from V and 7 bases from J; junction bases left unmatched: 14. Germline loops: CDR1 SEHNR, CDR2 FQNEAQ (reference sequence). The CDR3 is 15 amino acids.

V usage is TRBV27 and J usage is TRBJ2-3; 8 bases are shared with TRBD2. This CDR3 has 13 amino acids. The V and J ends lost 4 bases and 5 bases, in that order; junction bases with no gene match: 2. CDR1 and CDR2 (germline): MNHEY, SMNVEV (reference sequence). The CDR3 DNA is TGTGCCAGCAGTTGGCTAGCGGGAGATACGCAGTATTTT. Amino acid sequence: CASSWLAGDTQYF.

The genes are TRBV28 and TRBJ1-4; D is undetermined. The length of the CDR3 is 15 residues. Trimming shortened V by 8 bases and J by 5 bases, and 18 bases separated the two germline ends. The germline V gene has CDR1 MDHEN and CDR2 SYDVKM. This chain's CDR3 is CASLPWAAGNEKLFF. Written as DNA, the CDR3 is TGTGCCAGCCTACCTTGGGCAGCGGGAAATGAAAAACTGTTTTTT.

The gene calls are TRBV30 and TRBJ2-3; possible D gene TRBD2, 5 bases. Germline V gene lookup returns CDR1 GTSNPN and CDR2 SVGIG (reference sequence). The V gene lost 1 base and the J gene lost 2 bases, with 16 bases spanning the gap. The CDR3 totals 16 residues. The chain's CDR3 is CAWSDGLATITDTQYF. The CDR3 region has the DNA TGTGCCTGGAGTGATGGGCTAGCCACCATCACAGATACGCAGTATTTT.

In the case of this clone: The same CDR3 is also encoded by other DNA sequences in this sample. This rearrangement joins TRBV27 to TRBJ1-1; D is undetermined. V lost 3 bases to trimming and J lost 3 bases, with 8 bases between them. Germline V gene sequence: CDR1 MNHEY, CDR2 SMNVEV (reference sequence). The CDR3 has 13 amino acids. CDR3: CASSFYRDTEAFF. In DNA form, the CDR3 reads TGTGCCAGCAGTTTTTACCGGGACACTGAAGCTTTCTTT.

The V gene is TRBV7-4, the J gene TRBJ1-2, with a weak D call TRBD1 (5 bases). There are 15 residues in the CDR3. Germline values: CDR1 SGHVT, CDR2 SQSDAQ. V shed 4 bases and J shed 2 bases, with 14 bases lying between them. In nucleotides, the CDR3 is TGTGCCAGCAGCTCCCCCGGGGCAAGGAACTATGGCTACACCTTC. Translated: CASSSPGARNYGYTF.

V gene TRBV9 combines with J gene TRBJ2-1; D gene ambiguous. Germline loops: CDR1 SGDLS, CDR2 YYNGEE. V was cut by 0 bases and J by 2 bases, with 6 bases left in between. This CDR3 contains 14 residues. The CDR3 DNA follows: TGTGCCAGCAGCGTAGTTACGGCCTACAATGAGCAGTTCTTC. This gives the protein CASSVVTAYNEQFF.